One and the same sample provided the 7 T cell receptor beta chains below, sequenced in a study of T cell repertoires in cytomegalovirus infection. MiXCR, applied by TCRdb to the reads, yields one record per CDR3 protein. Of 100,000 or so distinct CDR3 sequences in the sample, approximately 32% were seen once. Their antigen targets remain unknown. The sequences come from CD8+ T cells from cultured PBMCs, collected from culture after CMV antigen stimulation. The receptor set was obtained from a human donor in good health (CMV status not recorded). Some clones in this sample may be carry-over from other donors' samples.

This clonotype was seen more than once but under ten times. The V gene is TRBV4-1, the J gene TRBJ1-1, with D possibly TRBD1 on 5 matching bases. V was pared by 3 bases and J by 4 bases, with 12 bases between. Germline V lookup: CDR1 MGHRA, CDR2 YSYEKL. CDR3 size: 14 residues. CDR3 loop: CASSQKAGGTEAFF. As DNA, the CDR3 is TGCGCCAGCAGCCAGAAGGCGGGGGGCACTGAAGCTTTCTTT.

This clonotype was detected a few times. The chain combines TRBV7-2 with TRBJ2-7, with D possibly matching TRBD2 (6 bases). CDR1 is SGHTA and CDR2 is FQGNSA in the germline V gene. The CDR3 is 13 amino acids. V was clipped by 6 bases and J by 3 bases, with 12 bases between them. DNA of the CDR3: TGTGCCAGCAGGGGCGGGGACCTCTACGAGCAGTACTTC. Amino acid sequence: CASRGGDLYEQYF.

This chain connects TRBV29-1 to TRBJ2-1; perhaps TRBD1 as D (6 bases). The CDR3 runs to 14 residues. Trimming left V 3 bases short and J 2 bases short, with 11 bases between. Germline-derived CDR1 and CDR2 are SQVTM and ANQGSEA. CDR3 sequence reads: CSVDEGVAYNEQFF. The CDR3 DNA sequence: TGCAGCGTTGACGAGGGGGTGGCCTACAATGAGCAGTTCTTC.

The chain joins TRBV12-3 or TRBV12-4 to TRBJ2-1; D gene ambiguous. Between the trimmed V and J ends, which lost 6 bases and 5 bases, there was a span of 8 bases. This CDR3 is 12 amino acids long. The CDR3 coding sequence is TGTGCCAGCAGACTCACAGACAATGAGCAGTTCTTC. Its translation is CASRLTDNEQFF.

The CDR3 DNA reads as TGTGCCAGTAGTACGTCCGGGAATTCACCCCTCCACTTT. The encoded protein is CASSTSGNSPLHF. The chain recombines TRBV19 with TRBJ1-6; no definite D call. V lost 4 bases, J lost 7 bases, and 8 bases lay in between. The CDR3 is made up of 13 amino acids. Germline CDR1 and CDR2: LNHDA and SQIVND (reference sequence).

The chain has TRBV19 and TRBJ2-1; D unclear. The germline CDR1 and CDR2 sequences are LNHDA and SQIVND (reference sequence). V lost 5 bases and J 0 bases, leaving 14 bases between the germline ends. This CDR3 is 16 amino acids long. The CDR3 DNA follows: TGTGCCAGTAGTGCCCCTAGGTCACACTCCTACAATGAGCAGTTCTTC. This codes for CASSAPRSHSYNEQFF.

This clonotype has just a few counts. The chain uses TRBV29-1 and TRBJ1-2; no clear D. Germline V gene lookup returns CDR1 SQVTM and CDR2 ANQGSEA. The CDR3 sequence is 11 residues long. Trimming took off 7 bases at V and 1 base at J, with 7 bases between the two ends. As DNA, the CDR3 is TGCAGCGCCGCTAATAACTATGGCTACACCTTC. Translating gives CSAANNYGYTF.